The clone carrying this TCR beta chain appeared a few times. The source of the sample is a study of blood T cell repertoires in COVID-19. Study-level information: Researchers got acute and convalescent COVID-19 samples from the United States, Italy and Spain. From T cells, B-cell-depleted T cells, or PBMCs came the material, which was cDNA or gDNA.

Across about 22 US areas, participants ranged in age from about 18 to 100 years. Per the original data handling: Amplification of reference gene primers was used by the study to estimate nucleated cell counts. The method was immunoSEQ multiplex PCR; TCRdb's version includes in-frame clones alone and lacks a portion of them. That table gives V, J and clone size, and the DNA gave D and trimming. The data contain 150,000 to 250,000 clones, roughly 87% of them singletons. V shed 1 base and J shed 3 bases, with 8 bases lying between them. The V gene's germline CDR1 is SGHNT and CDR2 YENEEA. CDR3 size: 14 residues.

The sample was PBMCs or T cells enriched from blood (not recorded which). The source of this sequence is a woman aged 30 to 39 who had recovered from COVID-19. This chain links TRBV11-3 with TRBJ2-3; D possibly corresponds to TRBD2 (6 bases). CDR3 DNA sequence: TGTGCCAGCAGCTTAGGCGGGGATACAGATACGCAGTATTTT. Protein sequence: CASSLGGDTDTQYF.